The 29 T cell receptor beta chains below were found in one sample sequenced in a study of blood T cells in healthy people across ages. Primed by a sample-barcoded 5' primer and a J-beta primer mix, a second PCR proceeded for about 6 to 12 cycles. TCRdb ran MiXCR on the 5' RACE reads and lists one entry per CDR3 protein. The sample includes about 640,000 distinct CDR3 sequences, roughly three fifths seen only once; the top ten take more than 35%. Material: blood. Every receptor here comes from a man aged 60-69 years in good health.

The chain is built from TRBV29-1 and TRBJ2-3; TRBD2 aligns across 8 bases. With 2 bases clipped from V and 9 bases from J, the junction kept 13 bases outside the gene matches. The CDR3 consists of 15 residues. Germline V gene lookup returns CDR1 SQVTM and CDR2 ANQGSEA. The DNA for the CDR3 is TGCAGCGTTGAACACGGGGGGGGGCAAGCGGGGACGCAGTATTTT. It encodes CSVEHGGGQAGTQYF.

The CDR3: CSARMAGTDTQYF. CDR3 bases: TGCAGTGCTAGGATGGCAGGGACAGATACGCAGTATTTT. The chain employs TRBV20-1 and TRBJ2-3, with D possibly being TRBD1 (5 bases). CDR1 is DFQATT, CDR2 SNEGSKA, per germline (reference sequence). The V end lost 3 bases, the J end lost 3 bases, and 10 bases lay between the germline ends. This CDR3 is built from 13 residues.

This clonotype was seen more than once but under ten times. V usage is TRBV28 and J usage is TRBJ2-7, with a possible D match to TRBD1 (5 bases). V was shortened by 4 bases and J by 2 bases, with 15 bases between the two germline ends. The CDR3 contains 15 residues. Germline V gene data show CDR1 as MDHEN and CDR2 as SYDVKM. The CDR3 region is CASSSIGHRPYEQYF. CDR3 in DNA: TGTGCCAGCAGTTCCATCGGACATAGACCCTACGAGCAGTACTTC.

The J gene is TRBJ1-6, the V gene TRBV28; 7 bases map to TRBD1. In germline, CDR1 is MDHEN, CDR2 SYDVKM. The J segment lost 8 bases and the V segment lost 5 bases, leaving 15 bases of the junction unmatched. There are 17 residues in the CDR3. CDR3 DNA: TGTGCCAGCAGTCCAACCGCCTCCAGGGGGTGGGATTCACCCCTCCACTTT. Translating gives CASSPTASRGWDSPLHF.

This clonotype was detected a few times. V is TRBV4-1 and J is TRBJ2-5; no reliable D call. Germline assignment: CDR1 MGHRA and CDR2 YSYEKL. The CDR3 spans 14 residues. The germline V and J ends were trimmed by 1 base and 2 bases, with 8 bases remaining between them. CDR3 amino acids: CASSQVDSQETQYF. The CDR3 nucleotides are TGCGCCAGCAGCCAAGTTGATAGTCAAGAGACCCAGTACTTC.

This clonotype has just a few counts. The chain uses TRBV10-3 and TRBJ2-5, with TRBD2 identical over 15 bases. The V gene's germline CDR1 is ENHRY and CDR2 SYGVKD. The CDR3 is 18 amino acids. V gave up 4 bases and J gave up 2 bases; unmatched junction bases: 8. In DNA form, the CDR3 reads TGTGCCATCAGTGCGCCCCGCGGACTAGCGGGGGGGCAAGAGACCCAGTACTTC. Its translation: CAISAPRGLAGGQETQYF.

This sequence joins TRBV29-1 and TRBJ1-4; unclear D gene. V lost 4 bases and J 4 bases, leaving 7 bases between the germline ends. CDR3 length: 12 amino acids. CDR1 is SQVTM and CDR2 is ANQGSEA in the germline V gene. CDR3 region: CSVGQVNEKLFF. Written as DNA, the CDR3 is TGCAGCGTTGGGCAGGTTAATGAAAAACTGTTTTTT.

The sample holds a few counts of this clonotype. The chain has TRBV5-1 and TRBJ2-1; 7 nucleotides align to TRBD2. The CDR3 is 15 amino acids. Trimming cost V 4 bases and J 5 bases; bases outside gene matches: 9. Germline CDR1 SGHRS, CDR2 YFSETQ. The CDR3 coding sequence is TGCGCCAGCAGCGGGGAGGGGCAGAGAAACAATGAGCAGTTCTTC. It specifies CASSGEGQRNNEQFF.

This clonotype was detected a few times. The rearrangement links TRBV2 to TRBJ2-7; 9 bases map to TRBD1. Germline CDR1 and CDR2: SNHLY and FYNNEI. This CDR3 contains 13 residues. With 5 bases clipped from V and 6 bases from J, the junction kept 5 bases outside the gene matches. In DNA, the CDR3 is TGTGCCAGCAGTTCCACGACAGGGGGCGAGCAGTACTTC. This codes for CASSSTTGGEQYF.

The rearrangement links TRBV6-4 to TRBJ2-5; the match to TRBD1 covers 11 bases. Germline V gene lookup returns CDR1 MRHNA and CDR2 SNTAGT. V dropped 6 bases and J dropped 4; count of bases not matched to a gene: 10. This CDR3 has 16 residues. CDR3 nucleotides: TGTGCCAGCAGGGGCACAGTGGACAGGGGGCTAGAGACCCAGTACTTC. Amino acids: CASRGTVDRGLETQYF.

This rearrangement joins TRBV27 to TRBJ2-7; possibly TRBD2 for D (6 bases). CDR1 and CDR2 (germline): MNHEY, SMNVEV (reference sequence). V was trimmed by 5 bases and J by 5 bases, leaving 25 bases between them. The CDR3 runs to 17 residues. CDR3 DNA sequence: TGTGCCAGCAGTCGAAGGACGAGCGGGTTGGGAGGAAACGAGCAGTACTTC. Translating gives CASSRRTSGLGGNEQYF.

V is TRBV6-5 and J is TRBJ1-2, with a weak D call TRBD1 (5 bases). The V end lost 7 bases, the J end lost 7 bases, and 19 bases lay between the germline ends. Germline CDR1 reads MNHEY; CDR2 reads SVGAGI. This CDR3 has 14 residues. Written as DNA, the CDR3 is TGTGCCAGCAACTACCTTAGCAGGGCGGTTGGCTACACCTTC. It codes for CASNYLSRAVGYTF.

For the CDR3, the DNA is TGCGCCAGCAGCCAAGTAAGGGCCTCGGAAGAGACCCAGTACTTC. As protein: CASSQVRASEETQYF. The chain combines TRBV4-1 with TRBJ2-5; D is unclear. Germline lookup yields CDR1 MGHRA and CDR2 YSYEKL. CDR3 size: 15 residues. Trimming took 1 base from V and 3 from J, leaving 12 bases between them.

DNA of the CDR3: TGTGCCAGCAAGGGGGGGGCTCCCACGGATACGCAGTATTTT. Amino acid sequence: CASKGGAPTDTQYF. The chain uses TRBV6-6 and TRBJ2-3, with D possibly matching TRBD2 (7 bases). The CDR3 covers 14 residues. In germline, CDR1 is MNHNY, CDR2 SVGAGI (reference sequence). The V end was cut by 7 bases, the J end by 6 bases, with 17 bases between.

This clonotype was recorded only once. A much larger clone sits a single nucleotide away, making a read error possible. This chain connects TRBV27 to TRBJ1-4; D is possibly TRBD1 (6 bases). Germline loops: CDR1 MNHEY, CDR2 SMNVEV (reference sequence). The CDR3 extends over 14 amino acids. The CDR3: CANSWTVGNEKLFF. The CDR3 DNA reads as TGTGCCAACAGTTGGACAGTTGGGAATGAAAAACTGTTTTTT. The full variable domain, completed using reference TRBV27 and TRBJ1-4, is EAQVTQNPRYLITVTGKKLTVTCSQNMNHEYMSWYRQDPGLGLRQIYYSMNVEVTDKGDVPEGYKVSRKEKRNFPLILESPSPNQTSLYFCANSWTVGNEKLFFGSGTQLSVL.

This clonotype was observed once. The V gene is TRBV7-8, the J gene TRBJ1-1; D is unresolved. V shed 1 base and J shed 0 bases, with 9 bases lying between them. Germline V gene data show CDR1 as SGHVS and CDR2 as FQNEAQ. The CDR3 is made up of 15 amino acids. The CDR3 DNA sequence: TGTGCCAGCAGCTTAGTGGGCCTACTGAACACTGAAGCTTTCTTT. Translating it yields CASSLVGLLNTEAFF.

The chain recombines TRBV18 with TRBJ2-5; perhaps TRBD2 as D (6 bases). The end of the DNA aligns better with TRBJ2-1, so the J call may be wrong. The CDR3 covers 14 residues. Germline values: CDR1 KGHSH, CDR2 LQKENI. CDR3 sequence reads: CASSPPAGQETQFF. CDR3 in DNA: TGTGCCAGCTCACCACCGGCGGGGCAAGAGACCCAGTTCTTC.

This clonotype occurred a few times. The V call is TRBV11-2, the J call TRBJ2-7, with a weak D call TRBD2 (6 bases). Germline V gene data show CDR1 as SGHAT and CDR2 as FQNNGV. V was clipped by 6 bases and J by 6 bases, with 12 bases between them. This CDR3 contains 12 residues. The DNA of the CDR3 is TGTGCCAGCAGATCGGTGGGGGGCGAGCAGTACTTC. It codes for CASRSVGGEQYF.

This clonotype was seen a few times. The chain couples TRBV28 to TRBJ2-1; the D gene is possibly TRBD1 (7 bases). CDR1 is MDHEN, CDR2 SYDVKM, per germline. The CDR3 totals 15 residues. V gave up 5 bases and J gave up 4 bases, with 15 bases separating them. The CDR3 is CASSRPGGRYNEQFF. The DNA of the CDR3 is TGTGCCAGCAGTCGGCCAGGGGGGAGATACAATGAGCAGTTCTTC.

The J gene is TRBJ2-3, the V gene TRBV2; 10 positions match TRBD1. Per the germline V gene, CDR1 is SNHLY and CDR2 is FYNNEI. With V trimmed by 7 bases and J by 3 bases, 7 bases remained unmatched. CDR3 size: 15 residues. CDR3 in DNA: TGTGCCAGCAATCCCGACAGGGGGCGTACAGATACGCAGTATTTT. Amino acid sequence: CASNPDRGRTDTQYF.

The chain uses TRBV14 and TRBJ2-5; perhaps TRBD1 as D (6 bases). The germline V gene encodes CDR1 SGHDN and CDR2 FVKESK. V was cut by 3 bases and J by 1 base, with 12 bases left in between. This CDR3 has 15 amino acids. The CDR3 nucleotides are TGTGCCAGCAGCCAGCTACAGGGTTTCCAAGAGACCCAGTACTTC. This encodes CASSQLQGFQETQYF.

The chain employs TRBV2 and TRBJ2-3; D unresolved. The CDR3 contains 11 residues. The germline gives CDR1 SNHLY, CDR2 FYNNEI. V was shortened by 6 bases and J by 2 bases, with 3 bases between the two germline ends. For the CDR3, the DNA is TGTGCCAGCAGCGACACAGATACGCAGTATTTT. Translation: CASSDTDTQYF.

The rearrangement joins TRBV6-2 or TRBV6-3 to TRBJ2-4; D possibly uses TRBD1 or TRBD2 (5 bases each). The CDR3 sequence is 16 residues long. V lost 5 bases and J 1 base, leaving 15 bases between the germline ends. Germline V gene sequence: CDR1 MNHEY, CDR2 SVGEGT. In nucleotides, the CDR3 is TGTGCCAGCAGTCAGGGATATACGGGGGCCAAAAACATTCAGTACTTC. Translated, it gives CASSQGYTGAKNIQYF.

The V call is TRBV3-1, the J call TRBJ1-6, with TRBD1 matching over 8 bases. With V trimmed by 0 bases and J by 8 bases, 6 bases remained unmatched. The CDR3 extends over 16 amino acids. Germline V CDR1 and CDR2: LGHDT, YNNKEL (reference sequence). This CDR3 is CASSQDPTGVYSPLHF. The CDR3 bases are TGTGCCAGCAGCCAAGACCCGACAGGGGTTTATTCACCCCTCCACTTT.

The V call is TRBV12-3 or TRBV12-4, the J call TRBJ2-7; maybe TRBD1 (5 bases). The CDR3 has 13 residues. With 6 bases removed from V and 3 bases from J, the gap between germline ends came to 12 bases. CDR3: CASSMGHNYEQYF. The CDR3 bases are TGTGCCAGCAGCATGGGGCACAACTACGAGCAGTACTTC.

The rearrangement joins TRBV20-1 to TRBJ2-3; the D gene is possibly TRBD1 (5 bases). Germline V gene data show CDR1 as DFQATT and CDR2 as SNEGSKA (reference sequence). The CDR3 loop spans 15 amino acids. V lost 6 bases and J lost 3, with 19 bases in between. CDR3 region: CSARVGQARTDTQYF. The CDR3 region has the DNA TGCAGTGCCAGGGTGGGTCAGGCCCGAACAGATACGCAGTATTTT.

CDR3 sequence reads: CASSPNGGGRNEAFF. The CDR3 DNA reads as TGCGCCAGCAGCCCAAACGGGGGGGGCCGGAATGAAGCTTTCTTT. The genes are TRBV5-1 and TRBJ1-1; D is possibly TRBD1 (6 bases). The V end was cut by 4 bases, the J end by 7 bases, with 20 bases between. Germline V gene sequence: CDR1 SGHRS, CDR2 YFSETQ. CDR3 length: 15 residues.

This clonotype was counted a single time. The chain links TRBV6-5 to TRBJ1-2; 7 nucleotides align to TRBD1. The CDR3 length is 17 residues. In germline, CDR1 is MNHEY, CDR2 SVGAGI. V lost 3 bases, J lost 4 bases, and 14 bases stayed unmatched. Here the CDR3 DNA reads TGTGCCAGCAGTTATATGGGTGTGAACAGGGGTTTCTATGGCTACACCTTC. It is translated as CASSYMGVNRGFYGYTF.

There are a few counts of this clonotype. The chain recombines TRBV25-1 with TRBJ2-3, with TRBD2 identical over 7 bases. The CDR3 is made up of 9 amino acids. CDR1 and CDR2 (germline): MGHDK, SYGVNS. J was trimmed by 9 bases and V by 10 bases; bases with no gene match: 1. In DNA form, the CDR3 reads TGTGCCACTAGCGGAACGCAGTATTTT. Protein: CATSGTQYF.